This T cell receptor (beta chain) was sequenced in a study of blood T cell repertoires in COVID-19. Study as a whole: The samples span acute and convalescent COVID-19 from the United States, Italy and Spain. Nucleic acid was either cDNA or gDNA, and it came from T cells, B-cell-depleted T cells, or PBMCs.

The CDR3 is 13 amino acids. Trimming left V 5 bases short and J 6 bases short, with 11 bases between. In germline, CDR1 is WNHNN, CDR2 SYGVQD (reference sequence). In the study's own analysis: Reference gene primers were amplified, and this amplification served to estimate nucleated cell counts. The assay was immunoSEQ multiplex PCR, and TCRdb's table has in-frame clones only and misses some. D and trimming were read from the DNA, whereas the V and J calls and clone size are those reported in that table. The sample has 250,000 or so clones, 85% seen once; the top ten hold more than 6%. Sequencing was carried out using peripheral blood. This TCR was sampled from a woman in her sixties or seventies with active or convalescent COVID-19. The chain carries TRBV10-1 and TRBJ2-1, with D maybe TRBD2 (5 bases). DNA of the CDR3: TGCGCCAGCAGTACTAGTCTGGGCAATGAGCAGTTCTTC. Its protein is CASSTSLGNEQFF.